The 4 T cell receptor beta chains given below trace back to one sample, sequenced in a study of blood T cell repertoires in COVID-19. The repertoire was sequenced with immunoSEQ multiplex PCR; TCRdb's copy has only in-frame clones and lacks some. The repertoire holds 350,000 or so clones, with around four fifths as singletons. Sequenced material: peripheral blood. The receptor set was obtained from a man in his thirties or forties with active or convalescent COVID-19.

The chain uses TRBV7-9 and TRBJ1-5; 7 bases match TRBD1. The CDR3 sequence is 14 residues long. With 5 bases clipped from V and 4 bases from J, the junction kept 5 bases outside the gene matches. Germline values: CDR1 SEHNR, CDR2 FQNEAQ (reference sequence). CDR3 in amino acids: CASSLTGMNQPQHF. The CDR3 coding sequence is TGTGCCAGCAGCCTGACAGGGATGAATCAGCCCCAGCATTTT.

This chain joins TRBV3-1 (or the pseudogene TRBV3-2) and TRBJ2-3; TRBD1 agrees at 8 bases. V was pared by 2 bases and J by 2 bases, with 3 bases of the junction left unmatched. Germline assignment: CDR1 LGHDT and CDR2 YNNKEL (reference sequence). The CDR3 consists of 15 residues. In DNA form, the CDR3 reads TGTGCCAGCAGCCAAACAGGGGGAACCACAGATACGCAGTATTTT. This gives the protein CASSQTGGTTDTQYF.

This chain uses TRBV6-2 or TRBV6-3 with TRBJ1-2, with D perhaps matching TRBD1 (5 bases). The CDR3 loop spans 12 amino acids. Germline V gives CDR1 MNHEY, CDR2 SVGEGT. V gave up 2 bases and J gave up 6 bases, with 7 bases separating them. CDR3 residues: CASSYGGNGYTF. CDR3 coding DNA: TGTGCCAGCAGTTACGGGGGGAATGGCTACACCTTC.

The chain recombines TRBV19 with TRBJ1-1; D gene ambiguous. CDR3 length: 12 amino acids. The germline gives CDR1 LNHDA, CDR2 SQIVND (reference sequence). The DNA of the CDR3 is TGTGCTACTACATGGAAGAACACTGAAGCTTTCTTT. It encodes CATTWKNTEAFF.